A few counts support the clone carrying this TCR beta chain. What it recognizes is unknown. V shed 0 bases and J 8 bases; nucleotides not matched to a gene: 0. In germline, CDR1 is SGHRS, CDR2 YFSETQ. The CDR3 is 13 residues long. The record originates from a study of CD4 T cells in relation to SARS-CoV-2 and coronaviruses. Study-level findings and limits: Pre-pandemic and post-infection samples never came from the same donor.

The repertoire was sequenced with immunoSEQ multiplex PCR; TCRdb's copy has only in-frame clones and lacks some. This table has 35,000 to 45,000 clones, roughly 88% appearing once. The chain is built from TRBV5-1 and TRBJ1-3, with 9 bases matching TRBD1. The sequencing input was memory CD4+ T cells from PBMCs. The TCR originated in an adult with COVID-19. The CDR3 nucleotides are TGCGCCAGCAGCTTGGACAGGGGGCACACCATATATTTT. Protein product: CASSLDRGHTIYF. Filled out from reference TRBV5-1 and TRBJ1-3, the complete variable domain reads KAGVTQTPRYLIKTRGQQVTLSCSPISGHRSVSWYQQTPGQGLQFLFEYFSETQRNKGNFPGRFSGRQFSNSRSEMNVSTLELGDSALYLCASSLDRGHTIYFGEGSWLTVV.